Shown below are 21 T cell receptor beta chains from a single sample sequenced in a study of blood T cell repertoires in COVID-19. Some clones are missing from TCRdb's copy, which holds only in-frame ones; the method was immunoSEQ multiplex PCR. The profile covers some 130,000 clones, with around nine tenths appearing a single time and around 10% taken by the ten largest. What was sequenced was peripheral blood. These receptors were collected from a woman in her sixties or seventies with COVID-19, enrolled during active disease.

The chain recombines TRBV3-1 (or the pseudogene TRBV3-2) with TRBJ1-1, with 7 bases matching TRBD1. CDR1 is LGHDT, CDR2 YNNKEL, per germline (reference sequence). Trimming removed 3 bases from V and 3 bases from J; junction bases left unmatched: 7. This CDR3 is built from 15 residues. CDR3 sequence: CASSHPGQIHTEAFF. The CDR3, as DNA: TGTGCCAGCAGCCACCCGGGACAGATACACACTGAAGCTTTCTTT.

The V and J genes are TRBV5-5 and TRBJ1-4, with a possible D match to TRBD1 (5 bases). The ends were cut back, 2 bases at V and 7 bases at J, with 15 bases in the middle. The germline V gene has CDR1 SGHKS and CDR2 YYEKEE (reference sequence). This CDR3 comprises 15 residues. CDR3 residues: CASSFLKAGIEKLFF. Written as DNA, the CDR3 is TGTGCCAGCAGCTTCCTCAAGGCAGGGATTGAAAAACTGTTTTTT.

This chain joins TRBV28 and TRBJ1-5; D is possibly TRBD1 (6 bases). Germline V CDR1 and CDR2: MDHEN, SYDVKM. V gave up 6 bases and J gave up 6 bases, with 9 bases separating them. CDR3 length: 12 residues. The chain's CDR3 is CASRIRGQPQHF. CDR3 coding DNA: TGTGCCAGCAGGATCAGGGGTCAGCCCCAGCATTTT.

This chain uses TRBV4-1 with TRBJ1-1; TRBD1 matches 8 bases. This CDR3 is built from 15 residues. CDR1 is MGHRA, CDR2 YSYEKL, per germline. Germline trimming cut 1 base from V and 4 bases from J; bases unmatched to any gene: 5. As DNA, the CDR3 is TGCGCCAGCAGCCAAGGTTTAACAGGGGGCACTGAAGCTTTCTTT. Translating gives CASSQGLTGGTEAFF.

This chain joins TRBV12-3 or TRBV12-4 and TRBJ1-2; D call uncertain. The CDR3 covers 13 residues. V gave up 0 bases and J gave up 8 bases, with 10 bases separating them. CDR3 in amino acids: CASSLAREDGYTF. The CDR3, as DNA: TGTGCCAGCAGTTTAGCCCGGGAGGACGGCTACACCTTC.

The gene calls are TRBV9 and TRBJ2-3, with 9 bases fitting TRBD2. This CDR3 is built from 19 residues. The germline gives CDR1 SGDLS, CDR2 YYNGEE. V was pared by 5 bases and J by 0 bases, with 16 bases of the junction left unmatched. The CDR3 loop reads CASSARLVAGDTSTDTQYF. Here the CDR3 DNA reads TGTGCCAGCAGTGCCCGGCTGGTAGCGGGGGATACTAGCACAGATACGCAGTATTTT.

In this sample, this clone turned up a few times. V gene TRBV20-1 combines with J gene TRBJ1-2; D gene uncertain. The V gene's germline CDR1 is DFQATT and CDR2 SNEGSKA (reference sequence). CDR3 length: 14 residues. V dropped 3 bases and J dropped 4 bases, with 15 bases sitting between them. Here the CDR3 DNA reads TGCAGTGCTAGTGGGGAGGGTCAAGGCTATGGCTACACCTTC. It is translated as CSASGEGQGYGYTF.

In this sample, this clone turned up once. The chain is built from TRBV28 and TRBJ1-3; D not certain. CDR1 is MDHEN, CDR2 SYDVKM, per germline. V lost 4 bases to trimming and J lost 0 bases, with 13 bases between them. There are 16 residues in the CDR3. The CDR3 reads CASSSLPPRSGNTIYF. CDR3 DNA sequence: TGTGCCAGCAGTTCCCTTCCACCGCGCTCTGGAAACACCATATATTTT.

The gene calls are TRBV18 and TRBJ2-7, with 13 bases lining up with TRBD2. Germline V gene data show CDR1 as KGHSH and CDR2 as LQKENI. Trimming at V came to 6 bases and at J to 0 bases, leaving 11 bases not matched to a gene. The CDR3 totals 18 residues. The CDR3 protein is CASSKSGLAGTPSYEQYF. The CDR3 nucleotides read TGTGCCAGCTCGAAATCGGGACTAGCGGGGACACCCTCCTACGAGCAGTACTTC.

The J gene is TRBJ2-7, the V gene TRBV19, with 9 bases lining up with TRBD1. There are 15 residues in the CDR3. Unmatched junction bases numbered 11, after V lost 8 bases and J lost 3 bases. Germline CDR1 and CDR2: LNHDA and SQIVND (reference sequence). The CDR3 spells CASAKFRDRDYEQYF. CDR3 nucleotides: TGTGCCAGTGCAAAATTCCGGGACAGGGACTACGAGCAGTACTTC.

V usage is TRBV18 and J usage is TRBJ1-4; possibly TRBD1 for D (5 bases). CDR3 length: 16 amino acids. CDR1 is KGHSH, CDR2 LQKENI, per germline. The V gene lost 6 bases and the J gene lost 3 bases, with 17 bases spanning the gap. The CDR3 nucleotides are TGTGCCAGCTCCTCCAACGCGGGGGGACCTAATGAAAAACTGTTTTTT. This gives the protein CASSSNAGGPNEKLFF.

The chain uses TRBV11-2 and TRBJ2-5, with 10 nucleotides matching TRBD1. Germline V gene data show CDR1 as SGHAT and CDR2 as FQNNGV. Unmatched junction bases numbered 5, after V lost 5 bases and J lost 2 bases. This CDR3 contains 15 residues. This CDR3 reads CASSPGTGAQETQYF. The CDR3, as DNA: TGTGCCAGCAGCCCCGGGACAGGGGCACAAGAGACCCAGTACTTC.

This chain joins TRBV30 and TRBJ2-3; D might be TRBD1 (6 bases). The germline V gene has CDR1 GTSNPN and CDR2 SVGIG (reference sequence). This CDR3 comprises 12 residues. V gave up 3 bases and J gave up 4 bases, with 8 bases separating them. The CDR3 DNA is TGTGCCTGGAGCCCAGGGGCAGATACGCAGTATTTT. Its translation is CAWSPGADTQYF.

The chain recombines TRBV10-2 with TRBJ1-1; tentatively, D is TRBD1 (6 bases). Deletions cut 5 bases from V and 1 base from J, with 14 bases between. Germline CDR1 reads WSHSY; CDR2 reads SAAADI. The CDR3 spans 15 residues. In DNA form, the CDR3 reads TGCGCCAGCAGTAAAACTCGACAGGAGAACACTGAAGCTTTCTTT. Its translation: CASSKTRQENTEAFF.

The V call is TRBV6-5, the J call TRBJ1-5; D perhaps matches TRBD1 (6 bases). Trimming removed 10 bases from V and 4 bases from J, with 14 bases in between. Germline assignment: CDR1 MNHEY and CDR2 SVGAGI. The CDR3 totals 13 residues. DNA for the CDR3: TGTGCCACCTTGGACAGACCTAATCAGCCCCAGCATTTT. Its translation is CATLDRPNQPQHF.

This rearrangement joins TRBV29-1 to TRBJ1-3; a weak D match, TRBD1 (5 bases). This CDR3 has 15 residues. V lost 7 bases to trimming and J lost 2 bases, with 18 bases between them. CDR1 is SQVTM and CDR2 is ANQGSEA in the germline V gene. CDR3 residues: CSARTSIQAGNTIYF. CDR3 sequence (DNA): TGCAGCGCTAGGACATCTATCCAAGCTGGAAACACCATATATTTT.

The chain combines TRBV28 with TRBJ1-2; TRBD1 is a possible D gene (6 bases). Per germline, CDR1 MDHEN and CDR2 SYDVKM. The length of the CDR3 is 13 residues. The V end lost 6 bases, the J end lost 4 bases, and 12 bases lay between the germline ends. The CDR3: CASSNRVGYGYTF. The CDR3 DNA reads TGTGCCAGCAGCAACAGGGTCGGCTATGGCTACACCTTC.

This clone has just one count. V usage is TRBV4-1 and J usage is TRBJ2-1; D is uncertain. Between the trimmed V and J ends, which lost 1 base and 8 bases, there was a span of 12 bases. This CDR3 has 14 residues. Germline values: CDR1 MGHRA, CDR2 YSYEKL. The CDR3 DNA reads as TGCGCCAGCAGCCAAGTAGTGGTTATCCATGAGCAGTTCTTC. It encodes CASSQVVVIHEQFF.

J is TRBJ2-7 and V is TRBV27; TRBD2 matches at 13 bases. Germline CDR1 MNHEY, CDR2 SMNVEV (reference sequence). The ends lost 10 bases at V and 6 bases at J; junction bases unmatched: 6. The CDR3 is 13 residues long. CDR3 region: CATRLAGGREQYF. The CDR3, as DNA: TGTGCCACTCGACTAGCGGGGGGACGCGAGCAGTACTTC.

The chain combines TRBV7-9 with TRBJ2-3; 7 nucleotides align to TRBD1. Germline values: CDR1 SEHNR, CDR2 FQNEAQ (reference sequence). This CDR3 spans 13 amino acids. The trim removed 5 bases at V and 5 bases at J, leaving 4 bases unmatched. The chain's CDR3 is CASSANRGDTQYF. The CDR3 nucleotides are TGTGCCAGCAGCGCGAACAGGGGAGATACGCAGTATTTT. Complete variable domain (other parts from reference TRBV7-9 and TRBJ2-3): DTGVSQNPRHKITKRGQNVTFRCDPISEHNRLYWYRQTLGQGPEFLTYFQNEAQLEKSRLLSDRFSAERPKGSFSTLEIQRTEQGDSAMYLCASSANRGDTQYFGPGTRLTVL.

The gene calls are TRBV19 and TRBJ2-1; D may be TRBD1 (7 bases). Germline CDR1 LNHDA, CDR2 SQIVND (reference sequence). The V end was cut by 10 bases, the J end by 0 bases, with 16 bases between. This CDR3 has 15 amino acids. In DNA form, the CDR3 reads TGTGCCACCCAGCGCGGGACAGCCTCCTACAATGAGCAGTTCTTC. This gives the protein CATQRGTASYNEQFF.